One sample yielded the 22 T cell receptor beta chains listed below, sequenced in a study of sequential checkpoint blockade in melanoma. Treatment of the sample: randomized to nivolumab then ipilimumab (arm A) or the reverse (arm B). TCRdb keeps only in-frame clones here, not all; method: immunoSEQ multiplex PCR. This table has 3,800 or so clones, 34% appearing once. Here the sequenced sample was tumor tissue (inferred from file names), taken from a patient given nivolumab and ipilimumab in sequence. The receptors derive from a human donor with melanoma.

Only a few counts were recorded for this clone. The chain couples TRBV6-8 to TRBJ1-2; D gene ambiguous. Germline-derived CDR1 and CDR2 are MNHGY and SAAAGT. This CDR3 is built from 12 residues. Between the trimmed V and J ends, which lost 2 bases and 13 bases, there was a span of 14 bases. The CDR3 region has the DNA TGTGCCAGCAGTTACGAAGGTGGAGGTTTCACCTTC. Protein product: CASSYEGGGFTF.

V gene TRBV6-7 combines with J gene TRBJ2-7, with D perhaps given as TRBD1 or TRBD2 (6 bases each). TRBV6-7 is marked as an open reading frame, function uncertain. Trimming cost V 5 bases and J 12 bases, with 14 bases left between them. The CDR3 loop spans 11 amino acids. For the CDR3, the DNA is TGTGCCAGCAGTGATGTGGGGGGCACGTACGTC. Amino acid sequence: CASSDVGGTYV.

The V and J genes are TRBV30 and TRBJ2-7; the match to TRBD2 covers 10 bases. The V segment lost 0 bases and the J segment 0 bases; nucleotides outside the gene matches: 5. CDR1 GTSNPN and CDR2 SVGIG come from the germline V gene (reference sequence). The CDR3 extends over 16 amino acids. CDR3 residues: CAWSVLAGGPSYEQYF. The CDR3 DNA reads TGTGCCTGGAGTGTGTTAGCGGGAGGCCCCTCCTACGAGCAGTACTTC.

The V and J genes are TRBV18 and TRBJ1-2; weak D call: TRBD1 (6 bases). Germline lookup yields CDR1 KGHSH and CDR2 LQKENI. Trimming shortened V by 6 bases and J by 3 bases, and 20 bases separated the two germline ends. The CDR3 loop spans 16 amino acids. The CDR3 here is CASSPQARGGDYGYTF. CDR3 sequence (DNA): TGTGCCAGCTCCCCGCAAGCTCGCGGGGGCGACTATGGCTACACCTTC.

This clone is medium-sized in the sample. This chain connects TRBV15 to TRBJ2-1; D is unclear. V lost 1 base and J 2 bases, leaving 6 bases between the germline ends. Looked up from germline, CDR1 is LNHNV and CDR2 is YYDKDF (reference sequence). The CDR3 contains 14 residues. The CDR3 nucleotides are TGTGCCACCAGCAGAGGAACGACCTACAATGAGCAGTTCTTC. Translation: CATSRGTTYNEQFF.

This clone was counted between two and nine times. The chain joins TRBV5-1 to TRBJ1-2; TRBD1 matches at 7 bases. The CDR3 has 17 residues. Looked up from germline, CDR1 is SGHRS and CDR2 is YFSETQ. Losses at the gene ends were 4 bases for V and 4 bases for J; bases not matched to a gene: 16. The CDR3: CASSTRQGGDFSYGYTF. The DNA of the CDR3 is TGCGCCAGCAGCACTCGACAGGGAGGGGATTTTAGCTATGGCTACACCTTC.

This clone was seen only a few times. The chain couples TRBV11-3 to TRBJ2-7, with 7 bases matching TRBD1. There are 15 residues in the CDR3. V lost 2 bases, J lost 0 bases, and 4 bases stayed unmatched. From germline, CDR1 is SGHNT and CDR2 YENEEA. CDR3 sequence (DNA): TGTGCCAGCAGCTTAAGTGGGACAGCCTCCTACGAGCAGTACTTC. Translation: CASSLSGTASYEQYF. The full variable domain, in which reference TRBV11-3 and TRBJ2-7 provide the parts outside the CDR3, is EAGVVQSPRYKIIEKKQPVAFWCNPISGHNTLYWYLQNLGQGPELLIRYENEEAVDDSQLPKDRFSAERLKGVDSTLKIQPAELGDSAVYLCASSLSGTASYEQYFGPGTRLTVT.

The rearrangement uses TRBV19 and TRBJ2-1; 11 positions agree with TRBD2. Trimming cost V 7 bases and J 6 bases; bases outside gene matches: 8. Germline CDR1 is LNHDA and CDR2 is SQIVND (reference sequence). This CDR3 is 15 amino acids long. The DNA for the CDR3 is TGTGCCAGTACCAGTAGCGGGAGGGCGGGCAATGAGCAGTTCTTC. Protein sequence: CASTSSGRAGNEQFF.

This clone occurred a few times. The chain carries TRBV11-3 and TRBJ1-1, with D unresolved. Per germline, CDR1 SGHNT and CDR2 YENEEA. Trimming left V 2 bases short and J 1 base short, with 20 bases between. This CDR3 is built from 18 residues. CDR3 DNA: TGTGCCAGCAGCTTACCTGCCTGGAGGGCGCTTGGGAACACTGAAGCTTTCTTT. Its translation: CASSLPAWRALGNTEAFF.

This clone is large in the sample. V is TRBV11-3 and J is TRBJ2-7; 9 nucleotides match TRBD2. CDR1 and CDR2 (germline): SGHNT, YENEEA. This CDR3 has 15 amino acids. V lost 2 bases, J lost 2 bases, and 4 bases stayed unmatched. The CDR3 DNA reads TGTGCCAGCAGCTTAACTAGCGGGCCAGCCTACGAGCAGTACGTC. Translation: CASSLTSGPAYEQYV.

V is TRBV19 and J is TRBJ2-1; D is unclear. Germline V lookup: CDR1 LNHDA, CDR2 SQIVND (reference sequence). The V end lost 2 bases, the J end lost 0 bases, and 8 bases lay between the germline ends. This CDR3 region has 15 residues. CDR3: CASSIYESSYNEQFF. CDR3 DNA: TGTGCCAGTAGTATATATGAGAGCTCCTACAATGAGCAGTTCTTC. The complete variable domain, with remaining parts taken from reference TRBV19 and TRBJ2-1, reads DGGITQSPKYLFRKEGQNVTLSCEQNLNHDAMYWYRQDPGQGLRLIYYSQIVNDFQKGDIAEGYSVSREKKESFPLTVTSAQKNPTAFYLCASSIYESSYNEQFFGPGTRLTVL.

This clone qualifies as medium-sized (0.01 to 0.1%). The CDR3 reads CASSQEEAGSGNTGELFF. The CDR3 DNA reads as TGCGCCAGCAGCCAAGAGGAGGCGGGTAGCGGGAACACCGGGGAGCTGTTTTTT. The chain has TRBV4-1 and TRBJ2-2; D perhaps matches TRBD2 (6 bases). The germline V gene encodes CDR1 MGHRA and CDR2 YSYEKL. The CDR3 is made up of 18 amino acids. Trimming shortened V by 0 bases and J by 1 base, and 15 bases separated the two germline ends.

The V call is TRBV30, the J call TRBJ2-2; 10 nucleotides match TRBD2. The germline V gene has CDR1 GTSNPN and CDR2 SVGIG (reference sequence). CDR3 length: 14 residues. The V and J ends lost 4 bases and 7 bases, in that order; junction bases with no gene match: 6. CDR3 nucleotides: TGTGCCTGGAATAGCGGGAGGATGGGCGGGGAGCTGTTTTTT. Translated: CAWNSGRMGGELFF.

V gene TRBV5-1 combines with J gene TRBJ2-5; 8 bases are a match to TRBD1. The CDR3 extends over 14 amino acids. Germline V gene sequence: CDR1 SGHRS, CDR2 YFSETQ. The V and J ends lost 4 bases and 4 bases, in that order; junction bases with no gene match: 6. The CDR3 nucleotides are TGCGCCAGCAGCCCAGGACAGGGTCCAGAGACCCAGTACTTC. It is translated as CASSPGQGPETQYF.

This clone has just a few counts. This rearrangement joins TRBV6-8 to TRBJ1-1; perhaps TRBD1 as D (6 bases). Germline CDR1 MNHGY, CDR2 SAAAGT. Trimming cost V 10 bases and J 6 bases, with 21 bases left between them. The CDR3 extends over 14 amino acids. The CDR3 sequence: CATYGGARSPEAFF. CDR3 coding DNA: TGTGCCACTTATGGGGGGGCGCGAAGCCCTGAAGCTTTCTTT.

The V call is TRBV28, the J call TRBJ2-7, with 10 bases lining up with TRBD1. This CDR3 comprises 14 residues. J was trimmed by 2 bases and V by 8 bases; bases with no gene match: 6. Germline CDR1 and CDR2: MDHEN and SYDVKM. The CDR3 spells CASGRDRGPYEQYF. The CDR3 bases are TGTGCCAGCGGGCGGGACAGGGGTCCCTACGAGCAGTACTTC.

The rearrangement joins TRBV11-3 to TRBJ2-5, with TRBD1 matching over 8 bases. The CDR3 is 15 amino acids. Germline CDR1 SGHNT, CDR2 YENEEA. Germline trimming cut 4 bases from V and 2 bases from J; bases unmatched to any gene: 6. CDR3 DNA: TGTGCCAGCAGCTCCCGACAGGGGATACAAGAGACCCAGTACTTC. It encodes CASSSRQGIQETQYF.

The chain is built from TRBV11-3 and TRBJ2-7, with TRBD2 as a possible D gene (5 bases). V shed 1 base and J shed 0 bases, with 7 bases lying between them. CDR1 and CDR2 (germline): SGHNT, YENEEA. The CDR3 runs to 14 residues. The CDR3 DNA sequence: TGTGCCAGCAGCTTAGTTCGGGACTCCTACGAGCAGTACTTC. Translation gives CASSLVRDSYEQYF.

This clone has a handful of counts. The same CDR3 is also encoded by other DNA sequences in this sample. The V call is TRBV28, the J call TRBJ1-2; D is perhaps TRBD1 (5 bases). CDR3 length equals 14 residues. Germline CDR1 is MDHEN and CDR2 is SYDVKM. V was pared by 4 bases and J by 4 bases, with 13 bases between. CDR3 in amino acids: CASSSDRLGYGYTF. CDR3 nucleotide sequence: TGTGCCAGCAGTTCTGACAGATTGGGCTATGGCTACACCTTC.

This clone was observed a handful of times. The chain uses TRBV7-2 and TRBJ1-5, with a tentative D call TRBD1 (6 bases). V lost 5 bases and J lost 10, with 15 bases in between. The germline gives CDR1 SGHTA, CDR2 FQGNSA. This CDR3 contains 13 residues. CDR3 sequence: CASSNNRVSPQHF. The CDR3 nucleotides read TGTGCCAGCAGCAATAACAGGGTTTCACCCCAGCATTTT.

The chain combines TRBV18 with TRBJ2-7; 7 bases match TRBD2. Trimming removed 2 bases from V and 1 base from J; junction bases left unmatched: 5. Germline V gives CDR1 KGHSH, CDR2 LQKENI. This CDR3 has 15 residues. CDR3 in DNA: TGTGCCAGCTCACCAGGGCTAGCGGAGTCCTACGAGCAGTACGTC. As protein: CASSPGLAESYEQYV.

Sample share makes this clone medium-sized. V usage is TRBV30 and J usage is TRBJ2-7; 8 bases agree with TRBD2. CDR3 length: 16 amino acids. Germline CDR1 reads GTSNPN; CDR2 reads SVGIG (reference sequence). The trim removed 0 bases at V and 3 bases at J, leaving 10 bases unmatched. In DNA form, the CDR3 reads TGTGCCTGGAGTGTGGGTCCCGGGGGGGCCGTCTACGAGCAGTACTTC. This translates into CAWSVGPGGAVYEQYF.